This T cell receptor beta chain was identified in a study of beta chain features in type 1 diabetes. The CDR3 sequence is 15 residues long. V was pared by 4 bases and J by 8 bases, with 11 bases of the junction left unmatched. The germline V gene has CDR1 SGDLS and CDR2 YYNGEE. Findings and limits, study-wide: The naive, central memory and Treg TCRB repertoires of patients appeared to be more similar to one another than those of healthy donors. Individuals with type 1 diabetes displayed fewer insertions and more deletions at VDJ junctions.

The authors reverse transcribed all of the isolated RNA, so sequencing captured expressed TCRB transcripts. Sequencing of naive, central memory and regulatory T cell samples gave an average of about 3.57 million reads. Sequenced by immunoSEQ multiplex PCR; TCRdb stores in-frame clones only, minus some. The data show about half a million clones, with over 9.5% seen just once and 0.045% to 0.06% held by the top ten. This clone was seen only a few times. Its target is not known. This clonotype was sampled from a young woman in good health. Sample: naive CD4+ T cells from blood. The V gene is TRBV9, the J gene TRBJ2-1; TRBD2 matches 8 bases. The CDR3 bases are TGTGCCAGCAGCCCAACCGGGACTAGATCGGATGAGCAGTTCTTC. Protein sequence: CASSPTGTRSDEQFF. The full variable domain, rest sourced from reference TRBV9 and TRBJ2-1, is DSGVTQTPKHLITATGQRVTLRCSPRSGDLSVYWYQQSLDQGLQFLIQYYNGEERAKGNILERFSAQQFPDLHSELNLSSLELGDSALYFCASSPTGTRSDEQFFGPGTRLTVL.